Listed below are T cell receptor beta chains from one sample, sequenced in a study of blood T cell repertoires in COVID-19. The assay was immunoSEQ multiplex PCR, and TCRdb's table has in-frame clones only and misses some. This repertoire shows about 240,000 clones, 75% to 85% found once; its top ten account for approximately 4.5%. Sequenced sample: peripheral blood. The receptors originated from a woman in her 70s with acute or convalescent COVID-19. CDR3s include the opening cysteine and the closing phenylalanine or tryptophan. The D gene is left open where the match is weak.

CASSSLGQGGGYTF TRBV11-2 TRBD1
CASSFLRGAGQPQHF TRBV6-2/TRBV6-3 -
CASSSDRGDEQFF TRBV5-4 TRBD1
CASSLLGQLAKNIQYF TRBV5-6 TRBD1
CASSGRTGGKTEAFF TRBV5-1 TRBD1
CASSYRQGARETQYF TRBV6-6 TRBD1
CASSPYRAQPQHF TRBV3-1/TRBV3-2 -
CASSLGQGAADTQYF TRBV28 TRBD1
CASLRSMNTEAFF TRBV28 -
CSVLDRADGYTF TRBV29-1 TRBD1
CASRQGLNEKLFF TRBV6-5 TRBD1
CASSRYRDRDSYEQYF TRBV18 TRBD1
CASSQEWTGRSGELFF TRBV4-3 TRBD1
CASSPEPRTGVYF TRBV3-1/TRBV3-2 TRBD1
CASSYLSGGGGGEQFF TRBV6-5 TRBD2
CASSAKGGQADSRNQPQHF TRBV7-2 TRBD1
CASSLVGGITDTQYF TRBV7-9 -
CASSWTGGAGTEAFF TRBV7-2 TRBD1
CASSQNSAGNTIYF TRBV4-3 -
CASSTTGGSYNSPLHF TRBV19 TRBD1
CASSQTTGRNTIYF TRBV4-3 TRBD1
CASSWTGGETQYF TRBV7-2 TRBD1
CATSDPEYEQYF TRBV24-1 -
CASSEQALSGQYF TRBV10-2 -
CASSPWTGSSGANVLTF TRBV14 TRBD1
CASSPAVAGNTIYF TRBV18 -
CASSLGTGGDTGELFF TRBV27 TRBD1
CASSWGTGDYGYTF TRBV5-4 TRBD1
CSARPGSEAFF TRBV20-1 -
CASRRGYDAGELFF TRBV3-1/TRBV3-2 -
CASSLEAGTGGYTF TRBV5-1 TRBD1
CASRQPVSSSYYGYTF TRBV28 -
CASSTRDRETEAFF TRBV4-2 TRBD1
CASSLIFGQEKYQPQHF TRBV6-2/TRBV6-3 TRBD1
CASSPRPGSYEQYF TRBV18 -
CASSLEDSRYEAFF TRBV5-1 -
CASSYLAGVGETQYF TRBV6-5 TRBD2
CASSMGQFANYGYTF TRBV19 -
CASRPTGGYTEAFF TRBV2 TRBD1
CASSKARRGPSYNEQFF TRBV21-1 -
CASSRYEQYF TRBV7-2 -
CASSLGAGTGNTEAFF TRBV5-4 TRBD1
CASSLAGEGNTIYF TRBV28 -
CASSEWGGSYNEQFF TRBV6-1 TRBD2
CASSNRGPYEQYF TRBV6-5 TRBD1
CASSQGWTAYIQGNEKLFF TRBV4-1 -
CASILTAGIGYGYTF TRBV6-5 -
CATSDPNQPQHF TRBV24-1 -
CASIGDRGVSDTQYF TRBV2 TRBD1
CASSRLPFSYNEQFF TRBV2 -
CASSLGQASQPQHF TRBV5-6 -
CATSDPGSGNTIYF TRBV24-1 -
CASSLLPFEAGIIQYF TRBV5-1 -
CASRDSMNTEAFF TRBV10-1 -
CASSFQGYEQYF TRBV11-2 -